This T cell receptor (beta chain) was sequenced in a study of shared clonotypes between healthy human individuals. Findings and caveats of the study: Relative to their counterparts shared across all four donors, non-shared clonotypes exhibited diminished generation probabilities. Generally, naive subsets (rather than memory subsets) showed larger estimated richness.

In regard to this clone: Its cognate antigen is unknown.

Splitting the CD4+ cells yielded a CD45RA+ naive subset and a CD45RA-negative memory subset. V was clipped by 4 bases and J by 1 base; unmatched bases: 7. The germline CDR1 and CDR2 sequences are LNHDA and SQIVND (reference sequence). The CDR3 covers 16 residues. Measured with immunoSEQ multiplex PCR; TCRdb has only the in-frame clones, and not every one. Seen here are millions of clones, over 85% observed once, and the top ten hold roughly 0.13%. The TCR comes from a man aged 18 to 30 in good health. This chain uses TRBV19 with TRBJ2-7, with 10 bases lining up with TRBD1. Sequenced sample: naive CD4+ T cells sorted from blood. Subset indicated: CD45RA+ positively selected. CDR3 amino acids: CASSTLGTGESYEQYF. The DNA of the CDR3 is TGTGCCAGTAGTACTCTCGGGACAGGGGAATCCTACGAGCAGTACTTC.